This is a list of T cell receptor beta chains from one sample in a study of blood T cell repertoires in COVID-19. Data came from immunoSEQ multiplex PCR; TCRdb stores just in-frame clones and leaves some out. The data contain 300,000 or so clones, roughly nine tenths of them seen just once; the ten biggest clones take up 2.5% to 3%. Sequenced material: PBMCs or T cells enriched from blood (not recorded which). All receptors come from a woman in her fifties or sixties who had been exposed to COVID-19. CDR3s include the opening cysteine and the closing phenylalanine or tryptophan. Each record gives: V gene, J gene, clone size, D gene, CDR3 protein, CDR3 DNA. D genes are given only for firm matches. Size tells how often a clone was seen (once, few, many) or the class of an expanded clone, and some rows leave it out.

v_gene: TRBV5-4
j_gene: TRBJ1-1
abundance: .
d_gene: .
CDR3aa: CASSLEQTRYTEAFF
CDR3nt: TGTGCCAGCAGCTTGGAGCAGACAAGGTACACTGAAGCTTTCTTT

v_gene: TRBV6-2/TRBV6-3
j_gene: TRBJ2-6
abundance: .
d_gene: TRBD2
CDR3aa: CASSKPGGAGANVLTF
CDR3nt: TGTGCCAGCAGTAAGCCTGGGGGGGCTGGGGCCAACGTCCTGACTTTC

v_gene: TRBV11-2
j_gene: TRBJ2-3
abundance: .
d_gene: TRBD2
CDR3aa: CASSLRSGDAGTDTQYF
CDR3nt: TGTGCCAGCAGCCTACGTAGCGGGGATGCGGGCACAGATACGCAGTATTTT

v_gene: TRBV19
j_gene: TRBJ1-5
abundance: .
d_gene: .
CDR3aa: CASSSTGGYNQPQHF
CDR3nt: TGTGCCAGTAGTTCGACAGGCGGGTACAATCAGCCCCAGCATTTT

v_gene: TRBV7-2
j_gene: TRBJ1-3
abundance: .
d_gene: TRBD1
CDR3aa: CASSPQGDGNTIYF
CDR3nt: TGTGCCAGCAGCCCACAGGGGGATGGAAACACCATATATTTT

v_gene: TRBV6-5
j_gene: TRBJ2-5
abundance: .
d_gene: .
CDR3aa: CASSSGPQETQYF
CDR3nt: TGTGCCAGCAGTTCTGGGCCCCAAGAGACCCAGTACTTC

v_gene: TRBV6-5
j_gene: TRBJ2-5
abundance: .
d_gene: .
CDR3aa: CASSLPGVQETQYF
CDR3nt: TGTGCCAGCAGTCTGCCAGGGGTCCAAGAGACCCAGTACTTC

v_gene: TRBV5-1
j_gene: TRBJ2-5
abundance: .
d_gene: TRBD2
CDR3aa: CASSEPGTSGGEYQETQYF
CDR3nt: TGCGCCAGCAGCGAACCCGGGACTAGCGGGGGGGAGTACCAAGAGACCCAGTACTTC

v_gene: TRBV27
j_gene: TRBJ1-2
abundance: few
d_gene: .
CDR3aa: CASRRGTPGYGYTF
CDR3nt: TGTGCCAGCCGGAGAGGGACACCTGGGTATGGCTACACCTTC

v_gene: TRBV2
j_gene: TRBJ2-7
abundance: .
d_gene: TRBD2
CDR3aa: CASSGPRGVTSSEQYF
CDR3nt: TGTGCCAGCTCAGGACCCCGGGGGGTGACTTCATCGGAGCAGTACTTC